The sequence of this TCR beta chain was determined in a study of glioma-infiltrating T cells. Trimming took off 6 bases at V and 2 bases at J, with 19 bases between the two ends. Germline V lookup: CDR1 SGHTA, CDR2 FQGNSA. This CDR3 has 17 amino acids. The iRepertoire nested amplicon-rescue multiplex PCR amplified TCR alpha and beta CDR3s from RNA. One entry per CDR3 protein results from TCRdb running MiXCR on the multiplex PCR reads. In the table there are 300,000 to 450,000 distinct CDR3 sequences, roughly 41% of which are singletons. This chain links TRBV7-2 with TRBJ1-4; D might be TRBD1 (5 bases). Input material: glioma tissue, nonneoplastic brain tissue, or PBMCs (not recorded which). The sequence came from a human donor with low-grade glioma or glioblastoma, undergoing nonglioma brain surgery, or in good health (not recorded which). This CDR3 reads CASSRDVVTSTNEKLFF. The CDR3, as DNA: TGTGCCAGCAGTAGGGACGTCGTAACCTCGACTAATGAAAAACTGTTTTTT.